This T cell receptor (beta chain) was sequenced during a study of shared clonotypes between healthy human individuals. Naive CD8 cells, CD45RO-negative and positively selected for CCR7, excluded terminally differentiated effector memory CD45RA+ cells. From germline, CDR1 is LGHNA and CDR2 YNFKEQ. Unmatched junction bases numbered 5, after V lost 3 bases and J lost 3 bases. The CDR3 loop spans 15 amino acids. Every subset had its genomic DNA shared out evenly among several immunoSEQ plates. Sorted-subset replicate PCR reactions were performed with 150 to 200 ng DNA, corresponding to tens of thousands of T cell genomes. Data came from immunoSEQ multiplex PCR; TCRdb stores just in-frame clones and leaves some out. Of approximately 590,000 clones in the sample, roughly 96% were seen once. In the case of this clone: No antigen is known for it.

Study-level findings and limits: Four donors shared about 4.5% of their naive CD4 clonotypes.

The chain employs TRBV4-2 and TRBJ2-7; 10 bases line up with TRBD1. The sequenced sample consisted of naive CD8+ T cells sorted from blood. The sequence came from a woman in her twenties or thirties in good health. The chain's CDR3 is CASSQTGTGVYEQYF. The DNA for the CDR3 is TGTGCCAGCAGCCAGACCGGGACAGGGGTCTACGAGCAGTACTTC.